Below, 19 T cell receptor beta chains from the same sample are listed, as sequenced in a study of blood T cell repertoires in COVID-19. Profiled with immunoSEQ multiplex PCR; TCRdb holds only in-frame clones, not every one. The sample holds about 210,000 clones, roughly four fifths seen once. The sequencing input was peripheral blood. These receptors came from a woman in her 40s with acute or convalescent COVID-19.

The chain is built from TRBV27 and TRBJ2-5, with 13 bases that match TRBD2. Trimming removed 1 base from V and 1 base from J; junction bases left unmatched: 6. Looked up from germline, CDR1 is MNHEY and CDR2 is SMNVEV (reference sequence). This CDR3 comprises 18 residues. The CDR3 DNA is TGTGCCAGCAGTTTATTTGGACTAGCGGGAGAGTTCCAAGAGACCCAGTACTTC. It encodes CASSLFGLAGEFQETQYF.

V is TRBV27 and J is TRBJ2-3; no reliable D call. Trimming cost V 5 bases and J 6 bases, with 12 bases left between them. The CDR3 has 13 residues. Germline V gives CDR1 MNHEY, CDR2 SMNVEV (reference sequence). The CDR3 bases are TGTGCCAGCAGTCCTCGATTGAGGGATACGCAGTATTTT. Protein: CASSPRLRDTQYF.

The V call is TRBV4-1, the J call TRBJ2-3; no firm D call. This CDR3 has 13 residues. Germline V gives CDR1 MGHRA, CDR2 YSYEKL. Trimming left V 1 base short and J 8 bases short, with 10 bases between. Here the CDR3 reads CASSQVSRGTQYF. CDR3 in DNA: TGCGCCAGCAGCCAAGTTTCTAGAGGTACGCAGTATTTT.

The J gene is TRBJ2-1, the V gene TRBV6-2 or TRBV6-3, with TRBD2 identical over 12 bases. There are 19 residues in the CDR3. Germline assignment: CDR1 MNHEY and CDR2 SVGEGT. V lost 0 bases and J lost 0; bases outside the gene matches: 6. Here the CDR3 reads CASSYSRLAGASSYNEQFF. As DNA, the CDR3 is TGTGCCAGCAGTTACTCTCGACTAGCGGGGGCTAGCTCCTACAATGAGCAGTTCTTC.

The rearrangement links TRBV2 to TRBJ2-2, with no clear D. The CDR3 totals 16 residues. Germline loops: CDR1 SNHLY, CDR2 FYNNEI. Trimming shortened V by 0 bases and J by 1 base, and 9 bases separated the two germline ends. CDR3 nucleotide sequence: TGTGCCAGCAGTGAAGCCGACGGGTTGAACACCGGGGAGCTGTTTTTT. This translates into CASSEADGLNTGELFF.

This sequence joins TRBV2 and TRBJ2-1, with 9 positions matching TRBD2. The CDR3 consists of 16 residues. V trimming: 2 bases; J trimming: 3 bases; junction bases outside the gene matches: 5. Germline V gene lookup returns CDR1 SNHLY and CDR2 FYNNEI. CDR3 sequence: CASSESSGGFYNEQFF. The CDR3 DNA reads as TGTGCCAGCAGTGAATCGAGCGGGGGGTTCTACAATGAGCAGTTCTTC.

The chain links TRBV18 to TRBJ2-1; D is possibly TRBD1 (5 bases). The ends were cut back, 5 bases at V and 3 bases at J, with 14 bases in the middle. This CDR3 is 15 amino acids long. From germline, CDR1 is KGHSH and CDR2 LQKENI. CDR3 sequence reads: CASSTGHPDYNEQFF. In nucleotides, the CDR3 is TGTGCCAGCTCAACCGGACACCCGGACTACAATGAGCAGTTCTTC.

The genes are TRBV6-5 and TRBJ1-5, with a weak D call TRBD1 (5 bases). The V and J ends lost 10 bases and 0 bases respectively, with 7 bases between them. This CDR3 is 12 amino acids long. Germline-derived CDR1 and CDR2 are MNHEY and SVGAGI. The CDR3 DNA sequence: TGTGCCACCGGGGGTAGCAATCAGCCCCAGCATTTT. Translated: CATGGSNQPQHF.

The rearrangement uses TRBV6-5 and TRBJ1-2; D gene uncertain. With 2 bases removed from V and 0 bases from J, the gap between germline ends came to 7 bases. CDR3 length: 14 amino acids. Germline CDR1 reads MNHEY; CDR2 reads SVGAGI. The DNA for the CDR3 is TGTGCCAGCAGTTACACAACAGCTAACTATGGCTACACCTTC. Protein product: CASSYTTANYGYTF.

The chain links TRBV5-5 to TRBJ1-1, with D tentatively TRBD1 (5 bases). The CDR3 runs 14 residues. Trimming took off 0 bases at V and 10 bases at J, with 16 bases between the two ends. The germline V gene encodes CDR1 SGHKS and CDR2 YYEKEE (reference sequence). For the CDR3, the DNA is TGTGCCAGCAGCTTGGCGCAGGGAAATTTTGGAGCTTTCTTT. Translated, it gives CASSLAQGNFGAFF.

Regarding this clone: The sample carries other DNA sequences with the same CDR3. V and J are TRBV19 and TRBJ1-4; 7 bases line up with TRBD1. This CDR3 spans 16 amino acids. V shed 2 bases and J 5 bases; nucleotides not matched to a gene: 8. CDR1 and CDR2 (germline): LNHDA, SQIVND (reference sequence). The CDR3 loop is CASSISTGQSNEKLFF. CDR3 DNA sequence: TGTGCCAGTAGTATAAGTACGGGACAGTCCAATGAAAAACTGTTTTTT. Drawing the rest from reference TRBV19 and TRBJ1-4, the complete variable domain is DGGITQSPKYLFRKEGQNVTLSCEQNLNHDAMYWYRQDPGQGLRLIYYSQIVNDFQKGDIAEGYSVSREKKESFPLTVTSAQKNPTAFYLCASSISTGQSNEKLFFGSGTQLSVL.

V is TRBV6-5 and J is TRBJ1-4; 8 positions agree with TRBD1. V was pared by 6 bases and J by 4 bases, with 4 bases of the junction left unmatched. Germline CDR1 is MNHEY and CDR2 is SVGAGI. The CDR3 runs 14 residues. The CDR3 spells CASSLTGVNEKLFF. CDR3 sequence (DNA): TGTGCCAGCAGCCTGACAGGGGTTAATGAAAAACTGTTTTTT.

The V gene is TRBV12-3 or TRBV12-4, the J gene TRBJ1-1; perhaps TRBD1 as D (6 bases). The CDR3 length is 13 residues. Trimming took 7 bases from V and 6 from J, leaving 15 bases between them. The CDR3 here is CASNLDSLSEAFF. The CDR3 DNA sequence: TGTGCCAGCAACCTGGACAGCCTCTCTGAAGCTTTCTTT.

Turning to this clone: The sample contains more than one DNA sequence encoding this CDR3. The chain uses TRBV11-2 and TRBJ1-2; a possible D gene is TRBD1 (5 bases). This CDR3 has 15 residues. Trimming took 5 bases from V and 0 from J, leaving 13 bases between them. Germline assignment: CDR1 SGHAT and CDR2 FQNNGV. The CDR3 is CASSPRGGPNYGYTF. CDR3 sequence (DNA): TGTGCCAGCAGCCCACGGGGGGGTCCTAACTATGGCTACACCTTC.

The chain links TRBV6-6 to TRBJ2-7; a weak D match, TRBD2 (7 bases). V was pared by 4 bases and J by 6 bases, with 10 bases between. This CDR3 has 12 residues. Germline V gene lookup returns CDR1 MNHNY and CDR2 SVGAGI (reference sequence). For the CDR3, the DNA is TGTGCCAGCAGTTTAGGGGGGGTCGAGCAGTACTTC. Translated, it gives CASSLGGVEQYF.

The chain carries TRBV29-1 and TRBJ1-1, with a possible D match to TRBD1 (6 bases). The germline V gene encodes CDR1 SQVTM and CDR2 ANQGSEA. V was shortened by 3 bases and J by 5 bases, with 13 bases between the two germline ends. This CDR3 comprises 13 residues. CDR3 sequence: CSVEYREGTEAFF. CDR3 DNA: TGCAGCGTTGAGTACAGGGAGGGGACTGAAGCTTTCTTT.

The CDR3 sequence is CASSPGTYEQYF. The CDR3 bases are TGTGCCAGCAGTCCAGGGACCTACGAGCAGTACTTC. V gene TRBV6-6 combines with J gene TRBJ2-7, with D maybe TRBD1 (5 bases). The V gene's germline CDR1 is MNHNY and CDR2 SVGAGI (reference sequence). The CDR3 consists of 12 residues. The V end lost 5 bases, the J end lost 2 bases, and 7 bases lay between the germline ends.

This clone was counted only a few times. This chain connects TRBV7-9 to TRBJ1-2; D is unresolved. V shed 1 base and J shed 0 bases, with 6 bases lying between them. The CDR3 is made up of 14 amino acids. Germline CDR1 SEHNR, CDR2 FQNEAQ (reference sequence). The chain's CDR3 is CASSLGGTNYGYTF. The CDR3 bases are TGTGCCAGCAGCTTAGGCGGGACTAACTATGGCTACACCTTC.

This clone was counted only a few times. V usage is TRBV5-1 and J usage is TRBJ2-7, with 15 nucleotides matching TRBD2. The CDR3 loop spans 16 amino acids. V gave up 4 bases and J gave up 0 bases; unmatched junction bases: 2. Per the germline V gene, CDR1 is SGHRS and CDR2 is YFSETQ. The CDR3 loop reads CASSRGLAGGSYEQYF. The CDR3 coding sequence is TGCGCCAGCAGCCGGGGACTAGCGGGAGGCTCCTACGAGCAGTACTTC.